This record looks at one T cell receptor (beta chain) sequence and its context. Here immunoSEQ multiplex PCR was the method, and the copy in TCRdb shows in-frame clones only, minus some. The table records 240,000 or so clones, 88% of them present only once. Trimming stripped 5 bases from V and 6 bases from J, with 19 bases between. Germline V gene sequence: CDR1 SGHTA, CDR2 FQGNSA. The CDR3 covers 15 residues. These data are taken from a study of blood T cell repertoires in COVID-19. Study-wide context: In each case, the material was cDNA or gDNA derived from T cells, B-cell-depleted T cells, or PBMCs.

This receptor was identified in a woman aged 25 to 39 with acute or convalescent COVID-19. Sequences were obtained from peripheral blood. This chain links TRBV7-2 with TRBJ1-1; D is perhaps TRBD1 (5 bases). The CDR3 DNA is TGTGCCAGCAGCCCACAACAAAGGGGCCGTGCTGAAGCTTTCTTT. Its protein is CASSPQQRGRAEAFF.